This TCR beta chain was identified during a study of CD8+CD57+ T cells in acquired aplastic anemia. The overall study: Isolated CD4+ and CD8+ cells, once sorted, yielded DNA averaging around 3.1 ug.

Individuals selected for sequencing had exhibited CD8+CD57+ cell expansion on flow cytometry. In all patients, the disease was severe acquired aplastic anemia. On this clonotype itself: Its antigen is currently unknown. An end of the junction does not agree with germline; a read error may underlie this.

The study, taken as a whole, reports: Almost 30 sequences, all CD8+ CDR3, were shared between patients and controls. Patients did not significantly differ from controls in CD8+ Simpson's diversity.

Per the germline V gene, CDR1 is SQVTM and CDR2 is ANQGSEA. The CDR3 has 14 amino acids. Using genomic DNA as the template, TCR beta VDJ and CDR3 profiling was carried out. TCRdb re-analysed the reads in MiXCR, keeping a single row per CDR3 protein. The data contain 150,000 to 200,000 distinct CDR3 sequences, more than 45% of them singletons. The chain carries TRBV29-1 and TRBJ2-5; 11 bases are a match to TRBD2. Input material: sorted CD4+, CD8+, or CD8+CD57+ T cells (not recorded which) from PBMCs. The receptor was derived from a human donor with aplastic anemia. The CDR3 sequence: CSVALAGAQVTQYF. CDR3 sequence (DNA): TGCAGCGTTGCACTAGCGGGGGCACAAGTGACCCAGTACTTC.